This T cell receptor gamma chain was profiled in a study of gamma-delta T cells after stem cell transplantation. This clone is judged large. Germline V gene sequence: CDR1 GITISATS, CDR2 ISYDGTV (reference sequence). The CDR3 loop spans 15 amino acids. The junction had 5 bases not matched to a gene; V was cut back by 8 bases and J by 4 bases. TCRdb re-processed the RT-PCR reads using CATT. The table records 950 to 1,500 gamma-chain clones, roughly 17% of them present only once. This TCR derives from a human donor. It is not recorded whose cells these are; they may come from a transplant donor. The V and J genes are TRGV9 and TRGJP. The material sequenced was gamma-delta T cells. Here the CDR3 reads CALYSQELGKKIKVF. CDR3 nucleotide sequence: TGTGCCTTGTATTCTCAAGAGTTGGGCAAAAAAATCAAGGTATTT.